This TCR beta chain was documented in a study of cytomegalovirus exposure and HLA in healthy donors. A few counts support this clone. Antigen specificity is unknown. One end of the junction fails to match germline, which may point to a read error. The CDR3 runs to 14 residues. Germline V lookup: CDR1 SEHNR, CDR2 FQNEAQ (reference sequence). Findings of the study overall: According to an earlier analysis, most TCR beta V segments yielded productive rearrangements about 87% or about 30% of the time. The study carried out a later analysis of TCR beta sequences. It associated 15,000 to 20,000 of them with specific HLA alleles at a false discovery rate of 0.05.

The PCR used 60 Vbeta and 13 Jbeta primers. Study processing details: It was a later analysis that counted 83 million or so unique TCR beta chains, of which approximately 9.9 million were shared. The repertoire was sequenced with immunoSEQ multiplex PCR; TCRdb's copy has only in-frame clones and lacks some. The DNA was the basis for D and trimming; V, J and clone size are from that table. The table records 150,000 to 200,000 clones, roughly 84% of them present only once. This clonotype was sampled from a male donor in good health and CMV-seronegative. Sequencing was carried out using PBMCs. This chain joins TRBV7-9 and TRBJ1-1; 8 bases agree with TRBD1. CDR3 nucleotides: TGTTCCAGCAGCTCCAGAGGGACAGGTGATGAAGCTTTCTTT. Translation: CSSSSRGTGDEAFF.